Listed below are T cell receptor beta chains from one sample, sequenced in a study of shared clonotypes between healthy human individuals. Sequencing was performed with immunoSEQ multiplex PCR; in TCRdb, only in-frame clones are kept and a portion is missing. Of more than 2 million clones in the sample, approximately 94% were seen once. The sample was naive CD4+ T cells sorted from blood. The receptors here all came from a man aged 18 to 35 in good health. Both conserved end residues are part of each CDR3. Clone sizes are given selectively: once, few, many, or a class where the clone is expanded.

V gene | clone size | CDR3 protein
TRBV10-2 | - | CASRLGGYNEQFF
TRBV19 | once | CASKAGQGAQAQHF
TRBV29-1 | - | CSVRDKANYGYTF
TRBV18 | - | CASSPLLAGVQGETQYF
TRBV6-5 | - | CASSSTGSMVNEQFF
TRBV19 | - | CASSIGTGEQYF
TRBV19 | - | CASRPTGGIYEQYF
TRBV2 | - | CASSYRGLLLSETQYF
TRBV5-1 | - | CASSFSGTGGFDPWTF
TRBV2 | - | CASSAGPDRQYF
TRBV29-1 | - | CSVIHGSSYNEQFF
TRBV2 | - | CASSVILGTASTDTQYF
TRBV14 | - | CASSQGWGGTYYEQYF
TRBV5-4 | - | CASSLRRGRGNQPQHF
TRBV27 | - | CASSTWTSGRDHEQYF
TRBV30 | - | CAWSDKGTAFNYGYTF
TRBV2 | - | CASSVGDRGFMLTNEQYF
TRBV5-5 | - | CASSLALERHVGELFF
TRBV30 | - | CASAPGRGQFF
TRBV11-2 | once | CASSLSAGGNSPLHF
TRBV7-4 | once | CASSRGTPEKLFF
TRBV15 | - | CATSRVGYEQYF
TRBV5-1 | - | CASSPGLAGVVGYEQYF
TRBV7-9 | - | CASSLGVSGFFADTQYF
TRBV9 | - | CASSFRPGQGGTGELFF
TRBV6-6 | - | CASSYRDGPYEQYF